The sequence of this T cell receptor (beta chain) was determined in a study of T cells in Graves' hyperthyroidism and ophthalmopathy. Study-level background: Peripheral blood was drawn at first diagnosis, prior to all treatment.

Amplification of TCR beta CDR3 regions was performed using RNA transcripts as template. In the first-round RT-PCR of the TCR CDR3, the HTBI primer set was used. TCRdb ran MiXCR on the multiplex PCR reads and lists one entry per CDR3 protein. The sample holds 540,000 or so distinct CDR3 sequences, around a sixth seen once. The CDR3 loop spans 16 amino acids. Looked up from germline, CDR1 is GTSNPN and CDR2 is SVGIG (reference sequence). Unmatched junction bases numbered 8, after V lost 3 bases and J lost 7 bases. The sequence derives from a woman aged 30 to 39 with Graves' hyperthyroidism. The sequencing input was blood. J is TRBJ2-1 and V is TRBV30; 14 bases fit TRBD2. The CDR3 protein is CAWSTTSGRAGNEQFF. The CDR3 nucleotides are TGTGCCTGGAGCACGACTAGCGGGAGGGCCGGGAATGAGCAGTTCTTC.